The sequence of this T cell receptor beta chain was determined in a study of T cells in localized non-small cell lung cancer. Sequenced by immunoSEQ multiplex PCR; TCRdb stores in-frame clones only, minus some. The sample lists 25,000 or so clones; 75% to 90% were seen once. Notes on the study in general: When the top 100 tumor clones were examined, a median approximately 62 of them also appeared in the adjacent lung, which was paired and uninvolved. The study found T cell clonality highest in uninvolved adjacent lung, above tumor. Heterogeneity remains possible because sequencing was limited to only one tumor region.

In regard to this clone: Its specificity is unknown.

This CDR3 region has 14 residues. In germline, CDR1 is SGHRS, CDR2 YFSETQ. Trimming removed 4 bases at V and 5 bases at J, with 10 bases between. The source was peripheral blood, collected before any cancer treatment. The receptor was isolated from a female donor of 60 years or more with stage I lung adenocarcinoma. This chain uses TRBV5-1 with TRBJ1-6; D is unclear. The CDR3: CASSPGNNNSPLHF. The CDR3 nucleotides are TGCGCCAGCAGCCCCGGGAACAATAATTCACCCCTCCACTTT.